A single sample is the source of the 7 T cell receptor beta chains below, sequenced in a study of shared clonotypes between healthy human individuals. TCRdb keeps only in-frame clones here, not all; method: immunoSEQ multiplex PCR. The data contain fewer than 1.6 million clones, 98% of them singletons. The sample comprised naive CD4+ T cells sorted from blood. Indicated subset: CD45RA+ positively selected. All receptors derive from a man aged 30 to 45 in good health.

The rearrangement joins TRBV11-3 to TRBJ2-2; 11 nucleotides line up with TRBD1. The CDR3 has 17 residues. The V and J ends lost 5 bases and 6 bases, in that order; junction bases with no gene match: 11. Per germline, CDR1 SGHNT and CDR2 YENEEA. CDR3 sequence (DNA): TGTGCCAGCAGCCCCGGGACAGGGGGTACTAAACCCGGGGAGCTGTTTTTT. Translating it yields CASSPGTGGTKPGELFF.

The chain recombines TRBV7-7 with TRBJ2-5; TRBD1 agrees at 9 bases. This CDR3 has 17 amino acids. After removal of 3 bases from V and 5 bases from J, the junction contained 13 bases not matched to a gene. Germline CDR1 and CDR2: SSHAT and FNYEAQ (reference sequence). CDR3 sequence reads: CASSLGTGHLGGETQYF. The CDR3 DNA follows: TGTGCCAGCAGCTTGGGGACAGGGCACCTCGGGGGGGAGACCCAGTACTTC.

This chain links TRBV6-1 with TRBJ1-5, with no clear D. Per the germline V gene, CDR1 is MNHNS and CDR2 is SASEGT. There are 14 residues in the CDR3. V lost 6 bases and J 0 bases, leaving 9 bases between the germline ends. The CDR3 bases are TGTGCCAGCAGAAGGACGCATAGCAATCAGCCCCAGCATTTT. As protein: CASRRTHSNQPQHF.

The J gene is TRBJ2-7, the V gene TRBV7-9; a possible D gene is TRBD1 (5 bases). CDR3 length: 14 amino acids. Between the trimmed V and J ends, which lost 0 bases and 3 bases, there was a span of 9 bases. Germline CDR1 reads SEHNR; CDR2 reads FQNEAQ (reference sequence). CDR3 loop: CASSLAGDSYEQYF. The CDR3, as DNA: TGTGCCAGCAGCTTAGCAGGAGACAGCTACGAGCAGTACTTC.

CDR3 residues: CASSYGQTTAETQYF. The DNA for the CDR3 is TGTGCCAGCAGCTATGGCCAAACGACGGCAGAGACCCAGTACTTC. The chain uses TRBV11-2 and TRBJ2-5; D is ambiguous. Per the germline V gene, CDR1 is SGHAT and CDR2 is FQNNGV. This CDR3 contains 15 residues. V was shortened by 4 bases and J by 4 bases, with 16 bases between the two germline ends.

The J gene is TRBJ2-1, the V gene TRBV7-6; 12 bases agree with TRBD2. Germline V gene lookup returns CDR1 SGHVS and CDR2 FNYEAQ. The ends lost 5 bases at V and 10 bases at J; junction bases unmatched: 9. This CDR3 region has 15 residues. CDR3 in DNA: TGTGCCAGCAGCGGCCGGACTAGCGGGGCAGGGGAGCAGTTCTTC. Translation: CASSGRTSGAGEQFF.

The V call is TRBV11-2, the J call TRBJ1-4; no clear D. This CDR3 region has 16 residues. Trimming cost V 3 bases and J 5 bases, with 16 bases left between them. The germline gives CDR1 SGHAT, CDR2 FQNNGV. Written as DNA, the CDR3 is TGTGCCAGCAGCTTTGGAGTAGCAGGAGGGAATGAAAAACTGTTTTTT. Translated, it gives CASSFGVAGGNEKLFF.